These 6 T cell receptor beta chains were sequenced from one sample in a study of vaccination and CD4 T cells after COVID-19. TCRdb analysed the PCR reads with MiXCR anew, one entry per CDR3 protein. This table has around 16,000 distinct CDR3 sequences, approximately 72% appearing once. The sample was CD4+ T cells from blood, taken after SARS-CoV-2 vaccination. Receptor source: a human donor who had recovered from COVID-19.

V gene TRBV5-4 combines with J gene TRBJ2-2; a possible D gene is TRBD2 (5 bases). This CDR3 has 13 amino acids. Germline values: CDR1 SGHNT, CDR2 YYREEE (reference sequence). Trimming removed 7 bases at V and 7 bases at J, with 14 bases between. The CDR3: CASALGGNGELFF. The DNA of the CDR3 is TGTGCCAGCGCCCTAGGAGGAAACGGGGAGCTGTTTTTT.

The gene calls are TRBV5-1 and TRBJ2-1; tentatively, D is TRBD1 or TRBD2 (6 bases each). The CDR3 runs 14 residues. CDR1 and CDR2 (germline): SGHRS, YFSETQ. The V gene lost 4 bases and the J gene lost 8 bases, with 16 bases spanning the gap. CDR3 nucleotide sequence: TGCGCCAGCAGCACCAAAGGGGGGTCCGATGAGCAGTTCTTC. This gives the protein CASSTKGGSDEQFF.

V is TRBV5-6 and J is TRBJ2-7; TRBD1 or TRBD2 may be the D gene (6 bases each). The CDR3 length is 15 residues. CDR1 and CDR2 from the germline V gene are SGHDT and YYEEEE. V dropped 0 bases and J dropped 0 bases, with 10 bases sitting between them. The CDR3 DNA is TGTGCCAGCAGCTTGGTCGGGGGCGGCTCCTACGAGCAGTACTTC. Translated, it gives CASSLVGGGSYEQYF.

The rearrangement uses TRBV20-1 and TRBJ1-1; D is uncertain. CDR3 length: 17 amino acids. Trimming took 0 bases from V and 0 from J, leaving 17 bases between them. In germline, CDR1 is DFQATT, CDR2 SNEGSKA (reference sequence). The CDR3 coding sequence is TGCAGTGCTAGAGATCAATCGAGGGAAGCAATGAACACTGAAGCTTTCTTT. Residues: CSARDQSREAMNTEAFF.

The chain recombines TRBV20-1 with TRBJ2-3, with TRBD2 matching 12 bases. J gave up 7 bases and V 2 bases, and 4 bases lay outside the gene matches. The V gene's germline CDR1 is DFQATT and CDR2 SNEGSKA (reference sequence). The CDR3 extends over 14 amino acids. CDR3 sequence reads: CSARLAGGTNTQYF. CDR3 nucleotides: TGCAGTGCTAGACTAGCGGGAGGGACGAATACGCAGTATTTT.

The chain carries TRBV20-1 and TRBJ1-5; D remains ambiguous. The CDR3 is made up of 13 amino acids. Per the germline V gene, CDR1 is DFQATT and CDR2 is SNEGSKA (reference sequence). V was trimmed by 1 base and J by 4 bases, leaving 8 bases between them. The CDR3 DNA is TGCAGTGCTAGAGTCTTACAGAATCAGCCCCAGCATTTT. Translating it yields CSARVLQNQPQHF.